These 32 T cell receptor beta chains share one sample of origin, sequenced in a study of blood T cell repertoires in COVID-19. TCRdb keeps only in-frame clones here, not all; method: immunoSEQ multiplex PCR. The data contain around 240,000 clones, approximately 80% of them seen just once; the ten biggest clones take up 1.4%. Sequences were obtained from peripheral blood. These receptors were taken from a woman between 40 and 55 years old who had recovered from COVID-19.

This clone has more than one count but fewer than ten. The genes are TRBV7-6 and TRBJ2-7; the match to TRBD2 covers 8 bases. Germline lookup yields CDR1 SGHVS and CDR2 FNYEAQ. The length of the CDR3 is 15 residues. Trimming cost V 5 bases and J 0 bases; bases outside gene matches: 6. The CDR3 bases are TGTGCCAGCAGCCTTGAAAGCGGGGGCTCCTACGAGCAGTACTTC. Translation: CASSLESGGSYEQYF.

This clone showed up just a few times. V and J are TRBV28 and TRBJ1-1; the D gene is possibly TRBD1 (6 bases). The germline V gene has CDR1 MDHEN and CDR2 SYDVKM. Trimming cost V 2 bases and J 0 bases, with 19 bases left between them. The CDR3 spans 18 residues. CDR3 region: CASSLGDTFRKMNTEAFF. The CDR3 DNA follows: TGTGCCAGCAGTTTAGGGGACACATTCAGAAAGATGAACACTGAAGCTTTCTTT. Together with reference TRBV28 and TRBJ1-1, the CDR3 gives the full variable domain: DVKVTQSSRYLVKRTGEKVFLECVQDMDHENMFWYRQDPGLGLRLIYFSYDVKMKEKGDIPEGYSVSREKKERFSLILESASTNQTSMYLCASSLGDTFRKMNTEAFFGQGTRLTVV.

This clone occurred a few times. Other DNA sequences within the sample encode an identical CDR3. The chain carries TRBV3-1 (or the pseudogene TRBV3-2) and TRBJ1-2; D uncertain. CDR3 length: 11 amino acids. Per the germline V gene, CDR1 is LGHDT and CDR2 is YNNKEL (reference sequence). Deletions cut 2 bases from V and 5 bases from J, with 3 bases between. CDR3 sequence: CASSQLYGYTF. CDR3 coding DNA: TGTGCCAGCAGCCAACTATATGGCTACACCTTC.

This sequence joins TRBV3-1 (or the pseudogene TRBV3-2) and TRBJ2-5, with 10 bases aligning to TRBD2. The CDR3 consists of 18 residues. The germline CDR1 and CDR2 sequences are LGHDT and YNNKEL (reference sequence). With V trimmed by 0 bases and J by 5 bases, 12 bases remained unmatched. The chain's CDR3 is CASSQDGHSGGIKETQYF. CDR3 in DNA: TGTGCCAGCAGCCAAGACGGGCATAGCGGGGGGATAAAGGAGACCCAGTACTTC.

This clone was observed a handful of times. The J gene is TRBJ1-5, the V gene TRBV7-9; D not certain. The germline CDR1 and CDR2 sequences are SEHNR and FQNEAQ (reference sequence). Trimming cost V 1 base and J 5 bases, with 6 bases left between them. CDR3 length equals 13 residues. Here the CDR3 DNA reads TGTGCCAGCAGCTTAGGGCTGGATCAGCCCCAGCATTTT. This translates into CASSLGLDQPQHF.

The chain is built from TRBV11-2 and TRBJ1-2; D gene ambiguous. V shed 1 base and J shed 5 bases, with 8 bases lying between them. Germline V lookup: CDR1 SGHAT, CDR2 FQNNGV. The CDR3 contains 13 residues. The CDR3, as DNA: TGTGCCAGCAGCTTAGGGTTTGAGTATGGCTACACCTTC. It is translated as CASSLGFEYGYTF.

The V gene is TRBV30, the J gene TRBJ1-2; D is uncertain. In germline, CDR1 is GTSNPN, CDR2 SVGIG (reference sequence). Trimming pared 5 bases from V and 8 bases from J, leaving 15 bases between. This CDR3 is built from 12 residues. CDR3 bases: TGTGCCTGGGGCAGAGGTCTGAGCGGCTACACCTTC. Protein sequence: CAWGRGLSGYTF.

V is TRBV19 and J is TRBJ1-5, with D hard to call. The CDR3 covers 19 residues. CDR1 and CDR2 from the germline V gene are LNHDA and SQIVND (reference sequence). The V end lost 3 bases, the J end lost 3 bases, and 24 bases lay between the germline ends. CDR3 sequence: CASSMDGPRGGYSNQPQHF. CDR3 bases: TGTGCCAGTAGTATGGATGGGCCGCGTGGAGGGTACTCCAATCAGCCCCAGCATTTT.

This clone has a single count. The chain employs TRBV2 and TRBJ2-2; D perhaps matches TRBD1 (5 bases). Germline CDR1 and CDR2: SNHLY and FYNNEI. CDR3 size: 13 residues. V dropped 5 bases and J dropped 8 bases, with 12 bases sitting between them. This CDR3 reads CASSPDTEGELFF. The DNA for the CDR3 is TGTGCCAGCAGTCCGGACACAGAAGGGGAGCTGTTTTTT.

This clone was seen a few times. The V and J genes are TRBV12-3 or TRBV12-4 and TRBJ1-5; no clear D gene. The CDR3 has 13 amino acids. The V and J ends lost 5 bases and 3 bases respectively, with 8 bases between them. This CDR3 is CASSPGNNQPQHF. The CDR3, as DNA: TGTGCCAGCAGTCCCGGGAACAATCAGCCCCAGCATTTT.

The chain joins TRBV19 to TRBJ1-3; D uncertain. The V end lost 3 bases, the J end lost 0 bases, and 6 bases lay between the germline ends. Germline-derived CDR1 and CDR2 are LNHDA and SQIVND (reference sequence). This CDR3 is built from 14 residues. The CDR3 spells CASSIRGSGNTIYF. The CDR3 bases are TGTGCCAGTAGTATCCGGGGCTCTGGAAACACCATATATTTT.

The CDR3 reads CASSQQVTPLHF. The CDR3 region has the DNA TGTGCCAGCAGTCAACAGGTTACACCCCTCCACTTT. The chain couples TRBV6-5 to TRBJ1-6; D is perhaps TRBD1 (5 bases). The CDR3 loop spans 12 amino acids. The germline V and J ends were trimmed by 5 bases and 11 bases, with 10 bases remaining between them. Germline lookup yields CDR1 MNHEY and CDR2 SVGAGI.

The rearrangement links TRBV29-1 to TRBJ1-1; D remains unclear. The germline gives CDR1 SQVTM, CDR2 ANQGSEA. The CDR3 extends over 13 amino acids. V was shortened by 5 bases and J by 1 base, with 11 bases between the two germline ends. The CDR3 here is CSVKPSGNTEAFF. CDR3 DNA: TGCAGCGTTAAGCCGTCAGGGAACACTGAAGCTTTCTTT.

This clone was seen ten or more times. The sample has other DNA sequences that encode this CDR3 too. The chain links TRBV12-3 or TRBV12-4 to TRBJ1-1, with 7 bases fitting TRBD1. J lost 5 bases, V lost 2 bases, and 2 bases had no gene match. The CDR3 sequence is 13 residues long. CDR3 bases: TGTGCCAGCAGTTTATACAGGGGAACTGAAGCTTTCTTT. It yields the protein CASSLYRGTEAFF.

This clone came up a few times. The chain carries TRBV7-2 and TRBJ2-5; possibly TRBD2 for D (7 bases). V was pared by 2 bases and J by 2 bases, with 15 bases between. Germline assignment: CDR1 SGHTA and CDR2 FQGNSA. The CDR3 sequence is 16 residues long. The CDR3 region has the DNA TGTGCCAGCAGCTTACTCTCGGGGGGCCTACAAGAGACCCAGTACTTC. Translated: CASSLLSGGLQETQYF.

CDR3 nucleotides: TGTGCCAGCAGCCAAGACTTGCGGGGGGGCGGAGAGACCCAGTACTTC. It encodes CASSQDLRGGGETQYF. The chain is built from TRBV3-1 (or the pseudogene TRBV3-2) and TRBJ2-5, with 9 bases matching TRBD2. The CDR3 consists of 16 residues. Germline-derived CDR1 and CDR2 are LGHDT and YNNKEL (reference sequence). V shed 0 bases and J 4 bases; nucleotides not matched to a gene: 6.

In this sample, this clone turned up once. The chain has TRBV6-5 and TRBJ1-5; 7 bases are a match to TRBD1. From germline, CDR1 is MNHEY and CDR2 SVGAGI. This CDR3 contains 15 residues. The V segment lost 6 bases and the J segment 2 bases; nucleotides outside the gene matches: 7. DNA of the CDR3: TGTGCCAGCAGCCTAACCACAGGGGGCAATCAGCCCCAGCATTTT. As protein: CASSLTTGGNQPQHF.

The chain has TRBV29-1 and TRBJ2-3; 7 positions match TRBD2. CDR3 length: 15 amino acids. With 6 bases clipped from V and 1 base from J, the junction kept 10 bases outside the gene matches. Germline assignment: CDR1 SQVTM and CDR2 ANQGSEA. CDR3 region: CSVPATSVGTDTQYF. The CDR3 bases are TGCAGCGTACCCGCCACTAGCGTAGGCACAGATACGCAGTATTTT.

V gene TRBV10-3 combines with J gene TRBJ1-5; possible D gene TRBD1, 5 bases. The CDR3 extends over 14 amino acids. Trimming took 2 bases from V and 6 from J, leaving 11 bases between them. Germline assignment: CDR1 ENHRY and CDR2 SYGVKD. The chain's CDR3 is CAISEAGNSQPQHF. The CDR3 region has the DNA TGTGCCATCAGTGAGGCAGGGAACTCTCAGCCCCAGCATTTT.

This chain connects TRBV6-5 to TRBJ2-2; 10 nucleotides line up with TRBD1. Germline CDR1 is MNHEY and CDR2 is SVGAGI. V was pared by 5 bases and J by 4 bases, with 4 bases of the junction left unmatched. This CDR3 contains 15 residues. The CDR3 bases are TGTGCCAGCAGTAGGGACAGGGGTAGCACCGGGGAGCTGTTTTTT. Translating it yields CASSRDRGSTGELFF.

V is TRBV7-8 and J is TRBJ2-3; 15 bases agree with TRBD2. There are 16 residues in the CDR3. The J segment lost 4 bases and the V segment lost 5 bases, leaving 4 bases of the junction unmatched. Germline V gene data show CDR1 as SGHVS and CDR2 as FQNEAQ. The CDR3: CASSPGLAGGPDTQYF. Written as DNA, the CDR3 is TGTGCCAGCAGCCCGGGACTAGCGGGGGGACCAGATACGCAGTATTTT.

The chain links TRBV5-4 to TRBJ2-7, with 7 positions matching TRBD1. Trimming at V came to 4 bases and at J to 4 bases, leaving 11 bases not matched to a gene. Germline assignment: CDR1 SGHNT and CDR2 YYREEE (reference sequence). The CDR3 has 15 residues. CDR3 sequence reads: CASSPGQPTSYEQYF. CDR3 bases: TGTGCCAGCAGCCCGGGACAGCCTACTAGTTACGAGCAGTACTTC. The full variable domain, with the rest looked up from reference TRBV5-4 and TRBJ2-7, is ETGVTQSPTHLIKTRGQQVTLRCSSQSGHNTVSWYQQALGQGPQFIFQYYREEENGRGNFPPRFSGLQFPNYSSELNVNALELDDSALYLCASSPGQPTSYEQYFGPGTRLTVT.

The V call is TRBV4-3, the J call TRBJ2-7, with 10 bases identical to TRBD2. Per germline, CDR1 LGHNA and CDR2 YSLEER. The junction had 5 bases not matched to a gene; V was cut back by 2 bases and J by 4 bases. This CDR3 is built from 15 residues. The CDR3 sequence is CASSQLSGGNYEQYF. CDR3 coding DNA: TGCGCCAGCAGCCAACTTAGCGGGGGGAATTACGAGCAGTACTTC.

The V call is TRBV29-1, the J call TRBJ2-7, with 7 positions matching TRBD2. This CDR3 spans 12 amino acids. The germline CDR1 and CDR2 sequences are SQVTM and ANQGSEA. V gave up 7 bases and J gave up 7 bases; unmatched junction bases: 10. The CDR3 sequence is CSAGLELREQYF. CDR3 nucleotides: TGCAGCGCCGGACTAGAGCTGAGGGAGCAGTACTTC.

This rearrangement joins TRBV5-1 to TRBJ2-5; the match to TRBD2 covers 14 bases. Germline V gene lookup returns CDR1 SGHRS and CDR2 YFSETQ. The CDR3 runs to 16 residues. V shed 5 bases, J shed 8 bases, and the junction held 11 bases outside the gene matches. The CDR3 loop is CASRAGLAGGPGTQYF. The CDR3 nucleotides read TGCGCCAGCAGGGCCGGACTAGCGGGGGGCCCCGGAACCCAGTACTTC.

The chain is built from TRBV5-1 and TRBJ1-1, with a weak D call TRBD1 (5 bases). Germline CDR1 and CDR2: SGHRS and YFSETQ. This CDR3 contains 14 residues. V dropped 0 bases and J dropped 3 bases, with 9 bases sitting between them. The CDR3 DNA sequence: TGCGCCAGCAGCTTGGAAGGGGTAGACACTGAAGCTTTCTTT. Its translation: CASSLEGVDTEAFF.

The V gene is TRBV10-1, the J gene TRBJ2-3; maybe TRBD1 (5 bases). Trimming left V 4 bases short and J 0 bases short, with 8 bases between. The CDR3 consists of 14 residues. Germline-derived CDR1 and CDR2 are WNHNN and SYGVQD (reference sequence). CDR3 in amino acids: CASSGQISTDTQYF. Here the CDR3 DNA reads TGCGCCAGCAGTGGACAGATTAGCACAGATACGCAGTATTTT.

The rearrangement uses TRBV7-2 and TRBJ1-1; maybe TRBD1 (5 bases). CDR3 length equals 13 residues. CDR1 and CDR2 from the germline V gene are SGHTA and FQGNSA. Trimming took 2 bases from V and 6 from J, leaving 10 bases between them. CDR3 DNA sequence: TGTGCCAGCAGCTTACTATCGGGGGCTGAAGCTTTCTTT. Protein product: CASSLLSGAEAFF. Variable domain in full (rest from reference TRBV7-2 and TRBJ1-1): GAGVSQSPSNKVTEKGKDVELRCDPISGHTALYWYRQSLGQGLEFLIYFQGNSAPDKSGLPSDRFSAERTGGSVSTLTIQRTQQEDSAVYLCASSLLSGAEAFFGQGTRLTVV.

The J gene is TRBJ2-3, the V gene TRBV28; possible D gene TRBD2, 5 bases. Between the trimmed V and J ends, which lost 1 base and 7 bases, there was a span of 12 bases. CDR3 length: 14 residues. Germline CDR1 and CDR2: MDHEN and SYDVKM. CDR3 sequence: CASSLFDRRNTQYF. The DNA for the CDR3 is TGTGCCAGCAGTTTATTCGATCGGAGGAATACGCAGTATTTT.

The chain couples TRBV5-1 to TRBJ1-1; 12 nucleotides line up with TRBD1. Looked up from germline, CDR1 is SGHRS and CDR2 is YFSETQ. The J segment lost 1 base and the V segment lost 5 bases, leaving 18 bases of the junction unmatched. The CDR3 is made up of 20 amino acids. CDR3 sequence: CASSSPGQGARNRENTEAFF. The CDR3 DNA follows: TGCGCCAGCAGTTCCCCGGGACAGGGGGCGCGGAACCGGGAGAACACTGAAGCTTTCTTT.

This clone was observed once. This chain connects TRBV6-1 to TRBJ1-2, with unresolved D. The germline gives CDR1 MNHNS, CDR2 SASEGT. The CDR3 length is 15 residues. V lost 0 bases to trimming and J lost 4 bases, with 12 bases between them. CDR3 sequence: CASSEAPGPSYGYTF. In DNA, the CDR3 is TGTGCCAGCAGTGAAGCACCAGGTCCTTCCTATGGCTACACCTTC.

The genes are TRBV24-1 and TRBJ1-1; 8 nucleotides match TRBD1. Germline CDR1 and CDR2: KGHDR and SFDVKD. The CDR3 length is 13 residues. After removal of 7 bases from V and 3 bases from J, the junction contained 3 bases not matched to a gene. The CDR3 is CATRQGAYTEAFF. CDR3 sequence (DNA): TGTGCCACCAGGCAGGGGGCTTACACTGAAGCTTTCTTT.